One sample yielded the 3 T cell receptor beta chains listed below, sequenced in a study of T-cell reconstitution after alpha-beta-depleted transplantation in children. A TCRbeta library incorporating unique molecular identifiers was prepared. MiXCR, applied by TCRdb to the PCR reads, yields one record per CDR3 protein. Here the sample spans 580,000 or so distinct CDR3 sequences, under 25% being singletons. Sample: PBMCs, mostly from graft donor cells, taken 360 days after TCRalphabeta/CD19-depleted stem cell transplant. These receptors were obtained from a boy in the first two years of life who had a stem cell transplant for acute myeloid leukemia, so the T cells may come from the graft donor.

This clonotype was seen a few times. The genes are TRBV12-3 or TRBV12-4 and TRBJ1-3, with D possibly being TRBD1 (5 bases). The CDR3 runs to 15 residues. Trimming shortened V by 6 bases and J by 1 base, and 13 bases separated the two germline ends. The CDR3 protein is CASRQGTLSGNTIYF. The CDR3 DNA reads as TGTGCCAGCAGGCAAGGGACTCTGTCTGGAAACACCATATATTTT.

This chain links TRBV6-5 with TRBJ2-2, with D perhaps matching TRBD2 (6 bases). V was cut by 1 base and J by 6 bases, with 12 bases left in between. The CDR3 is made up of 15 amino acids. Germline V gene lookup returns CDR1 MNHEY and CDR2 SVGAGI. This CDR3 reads CASSYLGGVAGELFF. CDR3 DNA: TGTGCCAGCAGTTACTTGGGCGGGGTCGCCGGGGAGCTGTTTTTT.

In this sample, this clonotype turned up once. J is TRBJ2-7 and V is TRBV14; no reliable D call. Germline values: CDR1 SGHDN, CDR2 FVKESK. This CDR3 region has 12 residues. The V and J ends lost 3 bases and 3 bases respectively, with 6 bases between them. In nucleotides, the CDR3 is TGTGCCAGCAGCCATTCCTACTACGAGCAGTACTTC. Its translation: CASSHSYYEQYF.